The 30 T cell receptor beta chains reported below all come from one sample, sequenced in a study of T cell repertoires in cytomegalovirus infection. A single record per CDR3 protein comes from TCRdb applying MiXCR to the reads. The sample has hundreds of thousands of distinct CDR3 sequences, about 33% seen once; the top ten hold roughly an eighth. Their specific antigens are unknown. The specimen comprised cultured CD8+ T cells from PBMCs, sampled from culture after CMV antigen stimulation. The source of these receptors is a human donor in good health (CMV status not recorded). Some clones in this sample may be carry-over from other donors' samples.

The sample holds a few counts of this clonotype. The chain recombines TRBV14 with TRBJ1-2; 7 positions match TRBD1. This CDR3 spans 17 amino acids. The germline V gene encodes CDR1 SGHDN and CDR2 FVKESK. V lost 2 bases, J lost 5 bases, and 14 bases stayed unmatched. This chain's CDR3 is CASSQTGDPPSRYGYTF. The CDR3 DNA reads TGTGCCAGCAGCCAAACAGGGGATCCACCGTCTAGGTATGGCTACACCTTC.

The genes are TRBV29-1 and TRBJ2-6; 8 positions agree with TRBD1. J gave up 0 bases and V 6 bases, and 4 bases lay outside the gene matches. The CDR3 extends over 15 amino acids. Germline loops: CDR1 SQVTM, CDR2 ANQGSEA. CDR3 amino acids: CSVRDRPSGANVLTF. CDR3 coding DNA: TGCAGCGTCCGGGACAGGCCCTCTGGGGCCAACGTCCTGACTTTC.

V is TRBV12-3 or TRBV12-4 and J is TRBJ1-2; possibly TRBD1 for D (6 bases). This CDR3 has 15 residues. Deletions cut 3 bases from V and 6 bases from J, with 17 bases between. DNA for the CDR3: TGTGCCAGCAGTTTGACGGGGGGCGAAGGAGATGGCTACACCTTC. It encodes CASSLTGGEGDGYTF.

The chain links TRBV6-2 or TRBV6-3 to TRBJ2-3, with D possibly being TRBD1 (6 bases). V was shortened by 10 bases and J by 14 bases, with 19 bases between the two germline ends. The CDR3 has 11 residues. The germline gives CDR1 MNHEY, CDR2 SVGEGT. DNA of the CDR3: TGTGCCACCTTTGGGGGCGACACGAGGTATTTT. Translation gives CATFGGDTRYF.

This chain's CDR3 is CASSYVGGAYNEQFF. The CDR3 DNA follows: TGTGCCAGCAGTTACGTGGGGGGGGCTTACAATGAGCAGTTCTTC. The gene calls are TRBV6-5 and TRBJ2-1, with a tentative D call TRBD2 (7 bases). This CDR3 has 15 residues. CDR1 is MNHEY and CDR2 is SVGAGI in the germline V gene. Between the trimmed V and J ends, which lost 2 bases and 4 bases, there was a span of 12 bases.

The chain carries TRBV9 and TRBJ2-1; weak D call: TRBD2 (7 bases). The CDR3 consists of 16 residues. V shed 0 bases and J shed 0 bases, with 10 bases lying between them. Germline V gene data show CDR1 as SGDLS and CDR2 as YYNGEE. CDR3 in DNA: TGTGCCAGCAGCGTAGGGGCGGGGGCCTCCTACAATGAGCAGTTCTTC. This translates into CASSVGAGASYNEQFF.

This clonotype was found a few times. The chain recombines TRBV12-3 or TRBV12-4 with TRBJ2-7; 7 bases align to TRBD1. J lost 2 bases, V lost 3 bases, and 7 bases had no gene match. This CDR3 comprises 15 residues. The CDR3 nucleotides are TGTGCCAGCAGTTTTCGTTACAGGGGTGCCTACGAGCAGTACTTC. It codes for CASSFRYRGAYEQYF.

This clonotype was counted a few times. The CDR3 DNA sequence: TGTGCCAGTGCGGAGGTTAATGAAAAACTGTTTTTT. Amino acids: CASAEVNEKLFF. The genes are TRBV19 and TRBJ1-4; no firm D call. Germline V gene data show CDR1 as LNHDA and CDR2 as SQIVND (reference sequence). V lost 8 bases and J 4 bases, leaving 8 bases between the germline ends. The CDR3 spans 12 residues.

The CDR3: CASSLWGRDYEQYF. The CDR3 DNA follows: TGTGCCAGCAGTTTATGGGGCAGGGACTACGAGCAGTACTTC. The chain recombines TRBV27 with TRBJ2-7, with D perhaps matching TRBD1 (5 bases). Germline V gene sequence: CDR1 MNHEY, CDR2 SMNVEV (reference sequence). The CDR3 is 14 amino acids. V gave up 1 base and J gave up 3 bases, with 10 bases separating them.

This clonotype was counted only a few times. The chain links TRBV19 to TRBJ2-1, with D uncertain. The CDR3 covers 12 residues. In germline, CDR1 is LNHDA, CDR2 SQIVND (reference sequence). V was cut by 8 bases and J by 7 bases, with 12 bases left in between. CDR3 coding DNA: TGTGCCAGTTATTCCGGCCAAAATGAGCAGTTCTTC. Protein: CASYSGQNEQFF.

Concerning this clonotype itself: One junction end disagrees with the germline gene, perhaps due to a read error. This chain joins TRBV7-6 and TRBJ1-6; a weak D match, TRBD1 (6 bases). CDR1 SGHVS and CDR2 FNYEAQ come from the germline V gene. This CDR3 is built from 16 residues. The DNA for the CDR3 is TGTGACAGCAGCTTGGGGGCACTAGACCCAAATTCACCCCTCCACTTT. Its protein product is CDSSLGALDPNSPLHF.

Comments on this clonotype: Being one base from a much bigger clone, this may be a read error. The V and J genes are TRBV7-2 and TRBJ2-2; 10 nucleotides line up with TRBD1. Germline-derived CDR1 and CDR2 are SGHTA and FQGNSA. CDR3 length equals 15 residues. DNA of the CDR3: TGTGTCAGCAGCCTCCGGGACAGGGGTCCCGGGGAGCTGTTTTTT. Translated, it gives CVSSLRDRGPGELFF.

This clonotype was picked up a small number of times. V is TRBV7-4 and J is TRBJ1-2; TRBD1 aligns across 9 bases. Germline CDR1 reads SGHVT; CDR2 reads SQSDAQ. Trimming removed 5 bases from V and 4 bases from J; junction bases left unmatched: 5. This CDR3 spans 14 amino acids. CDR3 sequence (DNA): TGTGCCAGCAGCGGGAGACAGGGGGGCTATGGCTACACCTTC. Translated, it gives CASSGRQGGYGYTF.

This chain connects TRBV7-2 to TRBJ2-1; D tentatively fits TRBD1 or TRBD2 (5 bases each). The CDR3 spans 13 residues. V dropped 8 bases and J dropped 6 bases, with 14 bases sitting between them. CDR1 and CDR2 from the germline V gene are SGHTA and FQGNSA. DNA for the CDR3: TGTGCCAGCCGGGACGCCCGCCGCAATGAGCAGTTCTTC. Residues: CASRDARRNEQFF. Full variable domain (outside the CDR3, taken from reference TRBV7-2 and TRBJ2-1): GAGVSQSPSNKVTEKGKDVELRCDPISGHTALYWYRQSLGQGLEFLIYFQGNSAPDKSGLPSDRFSAERTGGSVSTLTIQRTQQEDSAVYLCASRDARRNEQFFGPGTRLTVL.

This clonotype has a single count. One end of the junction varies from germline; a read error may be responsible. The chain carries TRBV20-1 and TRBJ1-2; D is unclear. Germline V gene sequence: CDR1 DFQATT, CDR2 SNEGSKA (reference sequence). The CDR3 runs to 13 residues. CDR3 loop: CSARDGSTYRYTF. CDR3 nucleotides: TGCAGTGCTAGAGACGGGTCGACCTATCGCTACACCTTC.

The CDR3 spells CASSLAGTPLRYGYTF. As DNA, the CDR3 is TGTGCCAGCAGCTTAGCGGGGACACCCTTACGCTATGGCTACACCTTC. The chain carries TRBV7-8 and TRBJ1-2; perhaps TRBD1 as D (6 bases). The CDR3 loop spans 16 amino acids. Between the trimmed V and J ends, which lost 0 bases and 4 bases, there was a span of 15 bases. Germline CDR1 and CDR2: SGHVS and FQNEAQ.

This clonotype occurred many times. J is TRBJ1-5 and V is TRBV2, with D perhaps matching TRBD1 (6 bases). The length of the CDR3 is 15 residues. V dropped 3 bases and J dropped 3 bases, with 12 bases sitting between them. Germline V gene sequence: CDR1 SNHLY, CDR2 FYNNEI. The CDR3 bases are TGTGCCAGCAGTGAGGCAGGGGCCTACAATCAGCCCCAGCATTTT. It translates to CASSEAGAYNQPQHF.

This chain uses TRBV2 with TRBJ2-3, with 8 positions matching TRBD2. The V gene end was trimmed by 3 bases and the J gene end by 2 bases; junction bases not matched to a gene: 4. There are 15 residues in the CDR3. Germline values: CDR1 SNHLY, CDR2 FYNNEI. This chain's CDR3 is CASSEYSGATDTQYF. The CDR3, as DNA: TGTGCCAGCAGTGAGTATAGCGGGGCCACAGATACGCAGTATTTT.

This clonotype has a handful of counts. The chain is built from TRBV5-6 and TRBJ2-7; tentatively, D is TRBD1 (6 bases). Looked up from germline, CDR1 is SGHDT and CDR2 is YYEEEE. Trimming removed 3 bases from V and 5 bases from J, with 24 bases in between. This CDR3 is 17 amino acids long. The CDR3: CASSSSRGQGMKNEQYF. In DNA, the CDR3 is TGTGCCAGCAGCTCCAGTCGAGGGCAGGGGATGAAAAACGAGCAGTACTTC.

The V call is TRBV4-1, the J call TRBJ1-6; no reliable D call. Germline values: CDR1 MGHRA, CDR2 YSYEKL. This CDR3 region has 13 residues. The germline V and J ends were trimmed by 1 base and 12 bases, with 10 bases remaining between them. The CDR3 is CASSQGLGEPLHF. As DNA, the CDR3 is TGCGCCAGCAGCCAAGGGCTCGGGGAACCCCTCCACTTT.

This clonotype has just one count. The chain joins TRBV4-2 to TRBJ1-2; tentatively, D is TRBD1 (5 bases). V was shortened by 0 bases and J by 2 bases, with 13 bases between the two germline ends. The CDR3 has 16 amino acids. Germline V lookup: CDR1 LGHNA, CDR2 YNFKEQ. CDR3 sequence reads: CASSQDLRSGNYGYTF. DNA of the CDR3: TGTGCCAGCAGCCAAGATCTCAGATCAGGGAACTATGGCTACACCTTC.

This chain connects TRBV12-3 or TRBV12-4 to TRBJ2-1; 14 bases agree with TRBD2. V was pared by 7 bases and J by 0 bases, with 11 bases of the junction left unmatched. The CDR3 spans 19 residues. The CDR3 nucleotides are TGTGCCAGCATCTTTGCGACTAGCGGGGGGGCCTACTCCTACAATGAGCAGTTCTTC. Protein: CASIFATSGGAYSYNEQFF.

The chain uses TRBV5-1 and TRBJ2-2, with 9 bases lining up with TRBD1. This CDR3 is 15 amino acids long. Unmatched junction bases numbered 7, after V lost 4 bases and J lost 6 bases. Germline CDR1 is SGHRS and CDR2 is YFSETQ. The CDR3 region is CASSPRQGEAGELFF. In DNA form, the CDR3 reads TGCGCCAGCAGCCCTAGACAGGGGGAGGCCGGGGAGCTGTTTTTT.

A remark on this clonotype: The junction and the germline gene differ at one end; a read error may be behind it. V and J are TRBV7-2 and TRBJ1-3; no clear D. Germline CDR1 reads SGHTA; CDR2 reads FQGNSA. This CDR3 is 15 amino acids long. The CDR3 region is CASSLGLRPGNTIYF. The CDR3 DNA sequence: TGTGCCAGCAGTTTAGGACTTCGACCTGGAAACACCATATATTTT.

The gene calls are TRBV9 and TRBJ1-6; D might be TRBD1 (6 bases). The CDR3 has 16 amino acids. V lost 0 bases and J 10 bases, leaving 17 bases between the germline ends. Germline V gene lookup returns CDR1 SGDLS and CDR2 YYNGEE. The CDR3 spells CASSVGARDRTSPLHF. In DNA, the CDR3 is TGTGCCAGCAGCGTAGGGGCACGAGACAGGACCTCACCCCTCCACTTT. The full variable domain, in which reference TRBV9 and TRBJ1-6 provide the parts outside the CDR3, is DSGVTQTPKHLITATGQRVTLRCSPRSGDLSVYWYQQSLDQGLQFLIQYYNGEERAKGNILERFSAQQFPDLHSELNLSSLELGDSALYFCASSVGARDRTSPLHFGNGTRLTVT.

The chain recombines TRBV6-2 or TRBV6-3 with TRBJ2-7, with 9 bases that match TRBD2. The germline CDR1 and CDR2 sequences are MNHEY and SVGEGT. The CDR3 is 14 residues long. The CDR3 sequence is CVSSVAGENYEQYV. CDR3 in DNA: TGTGTCAGCAGCGTAGCGGGGGAGAACTACGAGCAGTACGTC.

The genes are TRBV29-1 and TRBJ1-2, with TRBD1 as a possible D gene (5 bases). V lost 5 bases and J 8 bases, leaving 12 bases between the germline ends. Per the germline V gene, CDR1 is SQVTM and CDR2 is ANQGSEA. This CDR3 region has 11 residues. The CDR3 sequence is CSVPGPFGYTF. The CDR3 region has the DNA TGCAGCGTTCCAGGGCCCTTCGGCTACACCTTC.

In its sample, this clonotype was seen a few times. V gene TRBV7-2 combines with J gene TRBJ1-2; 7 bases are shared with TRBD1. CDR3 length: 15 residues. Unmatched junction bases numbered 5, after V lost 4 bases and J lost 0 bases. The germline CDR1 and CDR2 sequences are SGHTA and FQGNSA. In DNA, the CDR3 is TGTGCCAGCAGCTATACAGGGGTGCCTAACTATGGCTACACCTTC. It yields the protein CASSYTGVPNYGYTF.

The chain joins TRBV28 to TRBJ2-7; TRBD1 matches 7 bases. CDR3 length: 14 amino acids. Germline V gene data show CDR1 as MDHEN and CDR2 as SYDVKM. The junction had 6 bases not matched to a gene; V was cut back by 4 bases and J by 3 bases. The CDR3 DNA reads TGTGCCAGCAGTTCCAGGGACAGTATCTACGAGCAGTACTTC. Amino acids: CASSSRDSIYEQYF.

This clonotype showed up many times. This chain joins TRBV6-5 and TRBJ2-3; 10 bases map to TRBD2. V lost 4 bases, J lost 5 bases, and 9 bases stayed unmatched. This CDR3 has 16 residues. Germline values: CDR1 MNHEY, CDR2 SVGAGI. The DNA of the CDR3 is TGTGCCAGCAGTTCAAGGGCTAGCGGGGGACGAGATACGCAGTATTTT. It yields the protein CASSSRASGGRDTQYF.